The TCR beta chain described here comes from a study of cytomegalovirus exposure and HLA in healthy donors (dated by TCRdb to about 2017). For the wider study: According to an earlier analysis of 587 of the donors, about 190 million T cells yielded some 120 million unique TCR beta sequences and around 280 Gb of sequence data. An early release that covered some 630 HLA-typed donors contained around 300 gigabases of sequencing data and roughly 84 million unique TCR sequences. Among the 398 genotyped donors, more than 70% belonged to the genetic ancestry cluster associated with self-reported Caucasian donors. The study aimed to test whether cataloging public T cell receptors could reveal signatures of past pathogen exposure. The T cell repertoires of 666 subjects were profiled by immunosequencing and related to cytomegalovirus serostatus. In addition to the first cohort of roughly 700 subjects, a separate validation cohort of 130 or so different subjects was used. High-throughput TCR immunosequencing, statistical association of individual TCRs with disease status, and machine learning were combined to predict cytomegalovirus infection status. To study patterns of TCR occurrence, a later analysis re-analyzed previously published TCR beta repertoires from 500 to 850 donors and added high-resolution HLA genotyping. The later analysis used no new phenotypic data to find candidate immune exposures, relying instead on TCR beta sequences and their occurrence across donors. In an earlier analysis of 500 to 650 of the donors, high-throughput TCR beta sequencing was used to judge whether each TCR beta V gene segment behaved as functional or pseudogenic. Donor age, sex, ethnicity and CMV serostatus were compiled together with the repertoire data. Genome-wide SNP genotypes for about 65% of the roughly 670 donors were used in a later genetic analysis, which treated that subset as a discovery cohort. Every repertoire in the discovery cohort had been generated on one and the same sequencing platform. Both class I and class II loci were covered by HLA typing, at four-digit resolution. Typing coverage varied by locus: about 620-640 donors for A, B, C, DRB1 and DQB1; approximately 500 for DQA1; more than 600 for DPA1; some 470 for DPB1. A few DR-DQ haplotypes were treated as single units for association and clustering because of strong linkage in the cohort. Among around 400 genotyped donors of the cohort, an average of roughly 230,000 unique TCR beta nucleotide sequences was sequenced per donor, of which roughly 17% were non-productive. What the authors observed across the whole study: In vitro tests confirmed that three of the cytomegalovirus-associated TCR beta chains recognize cytomegalovirus antigens. The classifier was reported to diagnose cytomegalovirus status with high specificity and sensitivity in both the original and validation cohorts. It was suggested by the authors that the approach could potentially be generalized to other disease states and immunological phenotypes. Most TCR sequences were observed very rarely across donors, whereas some public TCRs were present in many individuals. The only immune exposure information available for the cohort was CMV serostatus. According to a later genetic analysis, donors in an Asian-associated ancestry cluster had fewer N-insertions in productive TCRs than the roughly 670-donor mean. The cohort was sequenced for TCR beta chains only, and without alpha or paired-chain data the features that could be detected were limited. Correlated functional status among segregating V segments might reflect linkage disequilibrium, but an unknown experimental factor could not be ruled out. In a later analysis, the rate of TCR association differed among HLA loci, with DRB1 alleles having the most associated TCRs and HLA-C alleles having the fewest. At a false discovery rate of 0.05, a later analysis linked under 20,000 TCR beta sequences to specific HLA alleles. According to a later analysis, most CMV-associated TCR beta chains appeared to be HLA-restricted, and the HLA associations seemed to be driven largely by CMV exposure. Because HLA typing was missing for some donors at each locus, association tests included only the typed subset. In a later analysis, HLA-associated TCR beta chains were found to be more clonally expanded and to have lower generation probabilities than equally common non-associated chains. A later analysis reported that several top co-occurrence clusters appeared linked to parvovirus B19, influenza, CMV and Epstein-Barr virus. A cluster of highly shared sequence variants was judged likely to represent a technical artifact of the sequencing pipeline. An earlier analysis of some 560 of the donors showed that most TCR beta V segments appeared in productive rearrangements either about 87% or about 30% of the time, which broadly matched IMGT annotations. A further reported finding was that TCR beta sequences accurately predicted the HLA-A and HLA-B alleles for most subjects in the first cohort. Presence/absence analyses assumed roughly uniform sequencing depth across donors, an assumption that may not hold. An association between a missense DCLRE1C variant and V-gene and J-gene trimming of TCR beta chains was found in a later genetic analysis and replicated in an independent cohort. The study listed approximately 150 TCR beta chains as associated with cytomegalovirus. When HLA alleles, especially DR and DQ, strongly co-occurred, TCR associations were difficult to assign to individual alleles. Because counts were too low, seventeen rarely observed V segments, including chromosome 9 orphons, were excluded from the earlier analysis of fewer than 650 of the donors.

The cohort consisted of 670 or so healthy bone marrow donors. At the time of sampling, every cohort member was nominally healthy, though immune exposures that went unrecorded were likely present. The donor was CMV seronegative and was included in the group of hundreds of seronegative cohort members. Each donor provided a peripheral blood sample, and peripheral blood mononuclear cells were used for TCR beta sequencing. Genomic DNA was extracted from the blood cell samples with the Qiagen DNeasy Blood Extraction Kit. Remarks on this clone: The specificity of this receptor is unknown. No base quality information exists; no much larger clone differs at one position.

The library relied on the immunoSEQ multiplex PCR assay. For the multiplex PCR, a mixture combining 60 forward primers for TCR Vbeta segments and 13 reverse primers for TCR Jbeta segments was used. A multiplex PCR assay on genomic DNA amplified the CDR3 region of rearranged TCR beta genes. The Illumina HiSeq System was used to sequence the amplified TCR beta libraries as 87-base-pair reads. Per the source publication's procedure: A later analysis tallied about 77 million unique TCR beta chains across the 610 or so repertoires, and around 12 million of those chains were shared by two or more donors. Raw reads were error-corrected and collapsed into unique sequences by a nearest-neighbor algorithm in which closely related sequences were merged to remove PCR and sequencing errors. Alignment of CDR3 sequences to IMGT reference sequences was used to assign V, D and J gene segments. For a sequence to be retained, a match of at least six nucleotides to both a V gene segment and a J gene segment was required. Rearrangements were classified as productive when the CDR3 lacked stop codons and remained in frame with V and J, and all other rearrangements were classified as non-productive. CDR3 was defined by IMGT convention, running from the second conserved V-encoded cysteine to the conserved J-encoded phenylalanine. The earlier analysis of roughly 590 of the donors excluded sequences that lacked an unambiguous match to a single V gene segment. An earlier analysis of 450 to 650 of the donors called V segments functional above 56.7% productive rearrangements and segregating when the between-donor standard deviation exceeded 5%. To diagnose cytomegalovirus status from the catalog of TCR beta chain sequences, a statistical classification framework was built. In a later analysis, TCR nucleotide sequences were compared against IMGT/GENE-DB human TR gene sequences so that V and J genes could be assigned. Using the TCRdist pipeline, a later analysis assigned CDR3 sequences along with most-parsimonious VDJ recombination scenarios. In a later analysis, each TCR beta chain was defined by its CDR3 amino acid sequence together with its V-gene family, and reads lacking a unique V-gene family were excluded. As a way to deal with suspected cross-contamination and a sequencing artifact, a later analysis dropped 450 to 700 nucleotide sequences that were highly shared and had low generation probability. For each public chain, a later analysis derived a clonal expansion index from normalized ranks of inferred template counts within each repertoire. In a later analysis, generation probabilities were computed with a VDJ recombination model fitted to out-of-frame rearrangements, and the resulting probabilities were checked against IGoR. In a later analysis, TCR-TCR, TCR-HLA and TCR-CMV co-occurrence was scored with hypergeometric tests, and a repertoire-size bias correction was applied to TCR pairs. To estimate false discovery rates, a later analysis permuted the HLA or CMV assignments 20 times. In a later analysis, co-occurring TCRs were grouped using DBSCAN, and TCRdist sequence similarity was added for clustering within HLA-allele-positive subsets. Repertoires with fewer than 30,000 or more than 120,000 public chains were left out of co-occurrence clustering, as were roughly five repertoires with anomalous nucleotide sharing. The table was pulled from immuneACCESS by TCRdb, which kept in-frame rearrangements only. Such tables lose some clones; where checked, under half of the loss comes from unresolved V genes, and the rest has no known cause. V, J and clone size derive from that table, while D and trimming were established from the DNA sequence. This sample is represented by about 130,000 clones; 76% of them were singletons. The ten largest clonotypes hold more than 1.5% of the sample.

The clonotype was recovered from a man between 45 and 60 years old in good health and CMV-seronegative. Sequencing was carried out using PBMCs.

In nucleotide form, the sequence is TGTGCCAGCCGAGACGGGGGGCTTGCCTCCTACAATGAGCAGTTCTTC. Translated, this gives CASRDGGLASYNEQFF. The chain couples TRBV19 to TRBJ2-1; TRBD2 is possibly the D segment (7 matching bases). The germline ends are 18 bases apart after V is trimmed by 9 bases and J by 0 bases. The germline V gene (reference sequence) gives CDR1 as LNHDA and CDR2 as SQIVND. The CDR3 sequence holds 16 residues, the cysteine and phenylalanine included. Only CDR3 DNA is held: 48 bases, read in frame from base 1.